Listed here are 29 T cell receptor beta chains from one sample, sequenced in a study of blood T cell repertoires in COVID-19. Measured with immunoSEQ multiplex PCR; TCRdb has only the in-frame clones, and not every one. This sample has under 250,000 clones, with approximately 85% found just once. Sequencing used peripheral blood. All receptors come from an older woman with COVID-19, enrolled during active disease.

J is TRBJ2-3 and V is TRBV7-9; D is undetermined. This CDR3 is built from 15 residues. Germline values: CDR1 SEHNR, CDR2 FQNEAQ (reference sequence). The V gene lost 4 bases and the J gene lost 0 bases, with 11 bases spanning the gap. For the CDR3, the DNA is TGTGCCAGCAGCTCGACAAAGGTTAGCACAGATACGCAGTATTTT. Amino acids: CASSSTKVSTDTQYF.

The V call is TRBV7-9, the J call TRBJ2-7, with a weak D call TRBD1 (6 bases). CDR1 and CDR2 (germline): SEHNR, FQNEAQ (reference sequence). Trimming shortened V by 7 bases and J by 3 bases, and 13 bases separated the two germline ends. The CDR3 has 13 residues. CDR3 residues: CASTGTINYEQYF. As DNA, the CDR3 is TGTGCCAGCACCGGGACAATCAACTACGAGCAGTACTTC.

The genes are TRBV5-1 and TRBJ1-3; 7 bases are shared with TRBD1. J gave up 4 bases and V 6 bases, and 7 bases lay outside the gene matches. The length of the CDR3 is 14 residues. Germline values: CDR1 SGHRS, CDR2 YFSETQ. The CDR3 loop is CASTVGGSGNTIYF. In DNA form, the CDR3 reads TGCGCCAGCACGGTAGGGGGCTCGGGAAACACCATATATTTT.

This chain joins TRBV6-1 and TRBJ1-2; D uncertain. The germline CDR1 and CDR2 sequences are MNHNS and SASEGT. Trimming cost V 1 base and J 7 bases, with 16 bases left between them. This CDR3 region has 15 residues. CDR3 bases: TGTGCCAGCAGTGAAGTCGGCGGCCCTGTATCTGGCTACACCTTC. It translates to CASSEVGGPVSGYTF.

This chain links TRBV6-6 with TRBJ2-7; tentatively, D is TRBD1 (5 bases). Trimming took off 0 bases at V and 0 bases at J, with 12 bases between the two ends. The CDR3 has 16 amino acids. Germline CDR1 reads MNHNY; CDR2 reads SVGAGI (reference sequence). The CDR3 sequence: CASSYSYAGYSYEQYF. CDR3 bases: TGTGCCAGCAGTTACTCGTATGCAGGGTACTCCTACGAGCAGTACTTC.

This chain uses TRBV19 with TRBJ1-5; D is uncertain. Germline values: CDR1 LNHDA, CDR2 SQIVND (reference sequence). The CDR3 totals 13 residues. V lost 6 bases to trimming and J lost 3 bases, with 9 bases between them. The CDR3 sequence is CASRMGFNQPQHF. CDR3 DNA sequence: TGTGCCAGTAGGATGGGCTTCAATCAGCCCCAGCATTTT.

In nucleotides, the CDR3 is TGTGCCAGCAGCCGACTGAGCTCCTACGAGCAGTACTTC. Amino acids: CASSRLSSYEQYF. This rearrangement joins TRBV3-1 (or the pseudogene TRBV3-2) to TRBJ2-7; D call uncertain. Germline V gene sequence: CDR1 LGHDT, CDR2 YNNKEL (reference sequence). CDR3 length: 13 amino acids. The V gene lost 4 bases and the J gene lost 0 bases, with 7 bases spanning the gap.

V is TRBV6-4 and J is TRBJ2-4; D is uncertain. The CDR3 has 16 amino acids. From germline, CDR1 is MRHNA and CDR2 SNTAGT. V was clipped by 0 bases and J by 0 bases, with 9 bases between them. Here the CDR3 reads CASSDSRVLAKNIQYF. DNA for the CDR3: TGTGCCAGCAGTGACTCGAGAGTACTAGCCAAAAACATTCAGTACTTC.

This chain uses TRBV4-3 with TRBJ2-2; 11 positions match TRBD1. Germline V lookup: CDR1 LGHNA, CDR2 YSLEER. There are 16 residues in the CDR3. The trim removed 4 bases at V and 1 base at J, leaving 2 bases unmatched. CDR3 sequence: CASSPGTGGNTGELFF. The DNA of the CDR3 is TGCGCCAGCAGCCCCGGGACAGGGGGGAACACCGGGGAGCTGTTTTTT.

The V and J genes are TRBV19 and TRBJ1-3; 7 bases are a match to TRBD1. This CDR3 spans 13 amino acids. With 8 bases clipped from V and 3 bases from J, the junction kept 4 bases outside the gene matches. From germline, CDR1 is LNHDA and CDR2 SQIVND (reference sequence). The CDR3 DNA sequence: TGTGCCAGTCAACCAGGGGGTGGAAACACCATATATTTT. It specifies CASQPGGGNTIYF.

The CDR3 loop is CASSLDAGGVTEAFF. In nucleotides, the CDR3 is TGTGCCAGCAGCTTAGATGCAGGCGGGGTCACTGAAGCTTTCTTT. The chain employs TRBV11-2 and TRBJ1-1; D is undetermined. V gave up 0 bases and J gave up 4 bases, with 12 bases separating them. Germline CDR1 and CDR2: SGHAT and FQNNGV. The CDR3 runs 15 residues.

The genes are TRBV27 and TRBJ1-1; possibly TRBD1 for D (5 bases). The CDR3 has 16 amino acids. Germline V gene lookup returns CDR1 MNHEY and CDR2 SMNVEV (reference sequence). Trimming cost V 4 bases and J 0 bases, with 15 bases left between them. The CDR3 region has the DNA TGTGCCAGCAGTTCAGCAGGGATGAGCGTGAACACTGAAGCTTTCTTT. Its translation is CASSSAGMSVNTEAFF.

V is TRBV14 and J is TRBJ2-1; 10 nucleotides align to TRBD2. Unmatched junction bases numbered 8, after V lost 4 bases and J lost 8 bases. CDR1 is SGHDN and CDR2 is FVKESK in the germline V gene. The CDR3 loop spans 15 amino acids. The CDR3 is CASSRSAGGWDEQFF. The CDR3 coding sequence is TGTGCCAGCAGCCGCTCAGCGGGAGGGTGGGATGAGCAGTTCTTC.

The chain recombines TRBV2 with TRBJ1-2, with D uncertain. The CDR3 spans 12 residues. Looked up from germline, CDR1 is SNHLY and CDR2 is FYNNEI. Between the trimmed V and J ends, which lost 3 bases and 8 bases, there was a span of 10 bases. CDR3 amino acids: CASSDRLWGYTF. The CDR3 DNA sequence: TGTGCCAGCAGTGACAGGCTGTGGGGCTACACCTTC.

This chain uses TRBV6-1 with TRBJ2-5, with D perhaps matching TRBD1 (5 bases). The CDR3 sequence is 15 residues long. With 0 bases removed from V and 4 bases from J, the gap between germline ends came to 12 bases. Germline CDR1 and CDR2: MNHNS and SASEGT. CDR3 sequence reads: CASSEARAGSETQYF. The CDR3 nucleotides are TGTGCCAGCAGTGAAGCTCGGGCAGGGTCAGAGACCCAGTACTTC.

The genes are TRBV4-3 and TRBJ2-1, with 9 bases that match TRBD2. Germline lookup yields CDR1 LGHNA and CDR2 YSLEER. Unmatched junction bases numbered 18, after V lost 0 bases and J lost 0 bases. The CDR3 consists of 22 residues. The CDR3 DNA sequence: TGCGCCAGCAGCCAAGATACCCCAGTTGCTGGTAGCGGGAGCAGCTCCTACAATGAGCAGTTCTTC. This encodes CASSQDTPVAGSGSSSYNEQFF.

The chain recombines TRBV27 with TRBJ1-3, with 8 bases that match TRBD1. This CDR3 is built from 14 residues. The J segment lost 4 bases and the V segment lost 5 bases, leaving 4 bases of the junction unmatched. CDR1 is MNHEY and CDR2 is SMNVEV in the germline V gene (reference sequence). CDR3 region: CASSPRDRGNTIYF. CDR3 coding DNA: TGTGCCAGCAGTCCAAGGGACAGGGGAAACACCATATATTTT.

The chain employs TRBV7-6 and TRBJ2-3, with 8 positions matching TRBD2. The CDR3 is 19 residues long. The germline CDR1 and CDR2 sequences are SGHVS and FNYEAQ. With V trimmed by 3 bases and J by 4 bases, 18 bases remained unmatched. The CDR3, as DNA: TGTGCCAGCAGCTTCGGCCCGCCGGGGGGGGACCCTACGGCAGATACGCAGTATTTT. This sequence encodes CASSFGPPGGDPTADTQYF.

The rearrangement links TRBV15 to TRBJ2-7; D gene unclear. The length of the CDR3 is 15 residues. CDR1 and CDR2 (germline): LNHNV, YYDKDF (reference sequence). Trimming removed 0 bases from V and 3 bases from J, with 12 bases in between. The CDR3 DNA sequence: TGTGCCACCAGCAGAGATCAGGTTGTGGGCTACGAGCAGTACTTC. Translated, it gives CATSRDQVVGYEQYF.

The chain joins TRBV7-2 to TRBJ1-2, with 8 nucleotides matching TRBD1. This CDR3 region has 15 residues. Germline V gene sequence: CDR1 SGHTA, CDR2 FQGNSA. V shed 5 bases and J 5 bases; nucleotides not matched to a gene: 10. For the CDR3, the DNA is TGTGCCAGCAGCACTACCCCGGGACAGGAGTATGGCTACACCTTC. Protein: CASSTTPGQEYGYTF.

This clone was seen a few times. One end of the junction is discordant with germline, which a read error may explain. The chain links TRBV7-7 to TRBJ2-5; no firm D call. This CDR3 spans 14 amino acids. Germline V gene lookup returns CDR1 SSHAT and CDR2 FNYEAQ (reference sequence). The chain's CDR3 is CASSLVGSRETQYF. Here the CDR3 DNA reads TGTGCTAGCAGCTTAGTAGGCTCGCGGGAGACCCAGTACTTC.

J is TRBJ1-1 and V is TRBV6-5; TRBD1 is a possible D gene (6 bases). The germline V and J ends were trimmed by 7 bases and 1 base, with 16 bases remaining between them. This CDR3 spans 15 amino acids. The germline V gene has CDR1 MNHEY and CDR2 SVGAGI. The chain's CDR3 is CASTNGAGANTEAFF. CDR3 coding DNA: TGTGCCAGCACTAACGGGGCAGGGGCGAACACTGAAGCTTTCTTT.

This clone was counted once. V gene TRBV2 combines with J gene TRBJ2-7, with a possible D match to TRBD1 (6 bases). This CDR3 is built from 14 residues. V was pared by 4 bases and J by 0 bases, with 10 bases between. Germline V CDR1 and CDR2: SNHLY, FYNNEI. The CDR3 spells CASSGGLLSYEQYF. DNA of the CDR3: TGTGCCAGCAGTGGGGGGCTCCTCTCCTACGAGCAGTACTTC.

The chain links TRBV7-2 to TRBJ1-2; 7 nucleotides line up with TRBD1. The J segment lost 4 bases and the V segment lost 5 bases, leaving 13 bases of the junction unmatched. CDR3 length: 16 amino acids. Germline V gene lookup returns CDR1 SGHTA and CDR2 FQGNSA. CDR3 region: CASSPFPGQTFYGYTF. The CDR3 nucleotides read TGTGCCAGCAGCCCTTTCCCGGGACAGACCTTCTATGGCTACACCTTC.

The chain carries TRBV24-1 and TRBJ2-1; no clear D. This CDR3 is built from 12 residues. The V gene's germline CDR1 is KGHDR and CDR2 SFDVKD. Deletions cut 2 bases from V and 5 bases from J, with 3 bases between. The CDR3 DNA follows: TGTGCCACCAGTGATTCAAACAATGAGCAGTTCTTC. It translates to CATSDSNNEQFF.

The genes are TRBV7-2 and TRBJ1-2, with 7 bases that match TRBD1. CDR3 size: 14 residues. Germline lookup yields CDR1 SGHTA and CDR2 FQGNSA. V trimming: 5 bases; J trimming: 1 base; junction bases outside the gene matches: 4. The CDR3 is CASSQGQVNYGYTF. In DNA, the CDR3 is TGTGCCAGCAGCCAAGGACAGGTTAACTATGGCTACACCTTC. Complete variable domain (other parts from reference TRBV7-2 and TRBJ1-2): GAGVSQSPSNKVTEKGKDVELRCDPISGHTALYWYRQSLGQGLEFLIYFQGNSAPDKSGLPSDRFSAERTGGSVSTLTIQRTQQEDSAVYLCASSQGQVNYGYTFGSGTRLTVV.

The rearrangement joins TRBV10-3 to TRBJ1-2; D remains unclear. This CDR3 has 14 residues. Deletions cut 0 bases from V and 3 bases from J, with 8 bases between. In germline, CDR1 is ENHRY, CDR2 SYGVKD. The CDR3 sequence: CAISESQNDYGYTF. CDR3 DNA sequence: TGTGCCATCAGTGAGTCCCAGAATGACTATGGCTACACCTTC.

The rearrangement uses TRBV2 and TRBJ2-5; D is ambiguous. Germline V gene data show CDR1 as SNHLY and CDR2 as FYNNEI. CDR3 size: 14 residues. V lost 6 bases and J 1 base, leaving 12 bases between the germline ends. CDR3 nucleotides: TGTGCCAGCAGGGCGGCTCCGCGCCAAGAGACCCAGTACTTC. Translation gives CASRAAPRQETQYF. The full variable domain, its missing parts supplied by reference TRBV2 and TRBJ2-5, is EPEVTQTPSHQVTQMGQEVILRCVPISNHLYFYWYRQILGQKVEFLVSFYNNEISEKSEIFDDQFSVERPDGSNFTLKIRSTKLEDSAMYFCASRAAPRQETQYFGPGTRLLVL.

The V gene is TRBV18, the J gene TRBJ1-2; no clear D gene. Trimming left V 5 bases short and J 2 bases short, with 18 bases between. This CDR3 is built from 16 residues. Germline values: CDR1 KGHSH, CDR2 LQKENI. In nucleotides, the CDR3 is TGTGCCAGCTCATCTGACCAACCGGGATTAAACTATGGCTACACCTTC. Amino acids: CASSSDQPGLNYGYTF.